These 9 T cell receptor beta chains came from one sample sequenced in a study of OX40 agonist ivuxolimab in advanced cancers. Sequenced by immunoSEQ multiplex PCR; TCRdb stores in-frame clones only, minus some. In the table there are about 110,000 clones, more than 85% of which are singletons. The source material was CD4+ or CD8+ T cells sorted from blood, sampled in a trial of the OX40 agonist ivuxolimab. The receptors originated from an adult with an advanced solid tumor such as melanoma, head and neck, liver or kidney cancer.

The chain has TRBV30 and TRBJ1-3, with a weak D call TRBD1 (5 bases). The CDR3 loop spans 15 amino acids. Trimming took off 4 bases at V and 0 bases at J, with 13 bases between the two ends. Germline V gives CDR1 GTSNPN, CDR2 SVGIG (reference sequence). The CDR3 sequence: CAWTRGGTSGNTIYF. The CDR3 bases are TGTGCCTGGACCCGTGGGGGGACCTCTGGAAACACCATATATTTT. Complete variable domain (other parts from reference TRBV30 and TRBJ1-3): SQTIHQWPATLVQPVGSPLSLECTVEGTSNPNLYWYRQAAGRGLQLLFYSVGIGQISSEVPQNLSASRPQDRQFILSSKKLLLSDSGFYLCAWTRGGTSGNTIYFGEGSWLTVV.

This chain uses TRBV6-5 with TRBJ1-4; 7 positions agree with TRBD1. Trimming at V came to 5 bases and at J to 4 bases, leaving 7 bases not matched to a gene. The length of the CDR3 is 15 residues. Germline CDR1 MNHEY, CDR2 SVGAGI. CDR3 sequence (DNA): TGTGCCAGCAGTGGCGGAGGGACAGTTAATGAAAAACTGTTTTTT. It is translated as CASSGGGTVNEKLFF.

V usage is TRBV6-1 and J usage is TRBJ1-2, with TRBD1 matching over 7 bases. Per the germline V gene, CDR1 is MNHNS and CDR2 is SASEGT. This CDR3 has 14 residues. Trimming took 7 bases from V and 3 from J; bases not matched to a gene: 8. The CDR3 DNA follows: TGTGCCAGCATCCCGACAGGGCGGGACTATGGCTACACCTTC. Its translation: CASIPTGRDYGYTF.

The rearrangement joins TRBV7-6 to TRBJ2-3, with 15 bases that match TRBD2. The ends lost 4 bases at V and 2 bases at J; junction bases unmatched: 7. This CDR3 contains 18 residues. CDR1 is SGHVS, CDR2 FNYEAQ, per germline. The CDR3 loop reads CASSWTSGGAADTDTQYF. The CDR3 nucleotides are TGTGCCAGCAGCTGGACTAGCGGGGGGGCCGCGGACACAGATACGCAGTATTTT.

This sequence joins TRBV6-1 and TRBJ2-2, with D unclear. Trimming took off 4 bases at V and 6 bases at J, with 9 bases between the two ends. The CDR3 runs 13 residues. Germline V gene lookup returns CDR1 MNHNS and CDR2 SASEGT. As DNA, the CDR3 is TGTGCCAGCAGTGTGTCCTTATCCGGGGAGCTGTTTTTT. As protein: CASSVSLSGELFF.

In its sample, this clone was seen once. The chain carries TRBV18 and TRBJ2-3; no firm D call. Per the germline V gene, CDR1 is KGHSH and CDR2 is LQKENI. The ends were cut back, 3 bases at V and 0 bases at J, with 10 bases in the middle. The CDR3 has 15 residues. This chain's CDR3 is CASSPAPDSTDTQYF. The CDR3 DNA reads as TGTGCCAGCTCACCGGCACCGGACAGCACAGATACGCAGTATTTT.

The chain combines TRBV19 with TRBJ1-5, with TRBD1 matching 7 bases. Germline-derived CDR1 and CDR2 are LNHDA and SQIVND (reference sequence). V was clipped by 1 base and J by 7 bases; unmatched bases: 13. The CDR3 length is 17 residues. In nucleotides, the CDR3 is TGTGCCAGTAGTATAGCCCCGGGAGGGGGCGCCTGGCAGCCCCAGCATTTT. It translates to CASSIAPGGGAWQPQHF.

The rearrangement uses TRBV6-6 and TRBJ2-2, with 7 bases fitting TRBD1. CDR3 length: 15 residues. V gave up 6 bases and J gave up 6 bases; unmatched junction bases: 10. The germline V gene has CDR1 MNHNY and CDR2 SVGAGI (reference sequence). CDR3 region: CASSNTGVLPGELFF. In nucleotides, the CDR3 is TGTGCCAGCAGCAACACAGGGGTTTTACCCGGGGAGCTGTTTTTT.

The chain combines TRBV6-6 with TRBJ1-2; 8 bases are a match to TRBD1. The CDR3 is 16 amino acids. Germline V gene lookup returns CDR1 MNHNY and CDR2 SVGAGI (reference sequence). J gave up 2 bases and V 4 bases, and 9 bases lay outside the gene matches. CDR3 DNA: TGTGCCAGCAGTTCCGCCGGGACAGGATCCAACTATGGCTACACCTTC. Protein: CASSSAGTGSNYGYTF.